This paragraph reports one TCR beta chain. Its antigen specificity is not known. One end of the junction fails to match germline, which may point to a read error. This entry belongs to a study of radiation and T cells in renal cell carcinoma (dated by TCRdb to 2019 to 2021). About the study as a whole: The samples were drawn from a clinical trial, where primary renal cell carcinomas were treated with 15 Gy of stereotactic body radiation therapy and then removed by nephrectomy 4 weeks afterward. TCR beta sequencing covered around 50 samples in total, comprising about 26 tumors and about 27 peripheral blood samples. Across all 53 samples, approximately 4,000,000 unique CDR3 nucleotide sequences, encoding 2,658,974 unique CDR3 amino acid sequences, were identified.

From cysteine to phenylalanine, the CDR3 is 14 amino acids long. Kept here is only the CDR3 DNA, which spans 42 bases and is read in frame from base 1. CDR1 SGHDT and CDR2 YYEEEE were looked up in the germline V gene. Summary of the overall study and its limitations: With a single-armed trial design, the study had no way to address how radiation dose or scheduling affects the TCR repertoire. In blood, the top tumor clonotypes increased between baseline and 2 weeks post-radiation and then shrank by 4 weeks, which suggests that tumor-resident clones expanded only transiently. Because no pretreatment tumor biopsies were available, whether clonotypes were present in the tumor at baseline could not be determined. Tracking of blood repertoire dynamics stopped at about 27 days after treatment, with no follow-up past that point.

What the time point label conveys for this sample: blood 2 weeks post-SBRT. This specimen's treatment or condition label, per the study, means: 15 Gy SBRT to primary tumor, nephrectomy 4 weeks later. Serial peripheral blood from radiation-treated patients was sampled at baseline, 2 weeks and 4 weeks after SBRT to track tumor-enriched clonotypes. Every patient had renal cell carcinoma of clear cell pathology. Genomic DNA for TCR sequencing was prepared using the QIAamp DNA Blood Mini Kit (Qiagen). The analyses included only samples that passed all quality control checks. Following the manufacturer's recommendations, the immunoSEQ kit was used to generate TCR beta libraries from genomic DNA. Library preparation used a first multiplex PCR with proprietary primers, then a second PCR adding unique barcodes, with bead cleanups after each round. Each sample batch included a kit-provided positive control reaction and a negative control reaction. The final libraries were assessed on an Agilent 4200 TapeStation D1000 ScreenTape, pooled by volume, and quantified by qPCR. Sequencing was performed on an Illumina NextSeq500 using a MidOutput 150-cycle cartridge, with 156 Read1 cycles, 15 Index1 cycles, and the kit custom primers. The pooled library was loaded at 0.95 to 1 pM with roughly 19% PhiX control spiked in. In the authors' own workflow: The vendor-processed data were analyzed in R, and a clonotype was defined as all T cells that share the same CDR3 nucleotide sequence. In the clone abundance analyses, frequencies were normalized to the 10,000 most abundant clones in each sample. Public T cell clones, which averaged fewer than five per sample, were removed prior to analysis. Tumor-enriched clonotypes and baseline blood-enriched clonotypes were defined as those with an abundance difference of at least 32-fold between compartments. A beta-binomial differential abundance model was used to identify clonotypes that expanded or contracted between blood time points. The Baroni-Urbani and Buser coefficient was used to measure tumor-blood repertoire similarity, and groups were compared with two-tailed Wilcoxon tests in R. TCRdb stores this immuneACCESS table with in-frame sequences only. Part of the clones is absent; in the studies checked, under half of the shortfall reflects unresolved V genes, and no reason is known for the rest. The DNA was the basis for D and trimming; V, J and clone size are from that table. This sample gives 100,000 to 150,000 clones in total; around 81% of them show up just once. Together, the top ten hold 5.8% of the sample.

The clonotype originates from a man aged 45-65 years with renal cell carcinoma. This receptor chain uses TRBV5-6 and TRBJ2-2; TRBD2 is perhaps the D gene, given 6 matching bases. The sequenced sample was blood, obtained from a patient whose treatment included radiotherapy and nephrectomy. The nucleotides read TGTGCCAGCAGTTTGGGAGGTAGTACCGGGGAGCTGTTTTTT. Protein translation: CASSLGGSTGELFF.